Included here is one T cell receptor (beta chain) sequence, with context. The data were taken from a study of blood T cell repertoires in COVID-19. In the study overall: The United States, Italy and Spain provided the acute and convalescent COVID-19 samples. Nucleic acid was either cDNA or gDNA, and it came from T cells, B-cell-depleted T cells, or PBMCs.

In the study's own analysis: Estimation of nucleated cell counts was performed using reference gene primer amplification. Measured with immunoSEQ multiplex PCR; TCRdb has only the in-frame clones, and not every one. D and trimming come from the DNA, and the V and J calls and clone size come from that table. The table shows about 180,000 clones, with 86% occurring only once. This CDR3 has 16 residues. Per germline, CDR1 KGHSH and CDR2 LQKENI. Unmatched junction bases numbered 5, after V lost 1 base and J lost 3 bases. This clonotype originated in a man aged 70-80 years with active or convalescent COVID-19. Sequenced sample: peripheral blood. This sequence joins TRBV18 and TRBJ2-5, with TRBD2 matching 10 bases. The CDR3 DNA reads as TGTGCCAGCTCACCACGTACCCTAGCGGGAGAAGAGACCCAGTACTTC. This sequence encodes CASSPRTLAGEETQYF.